This T cell receptor beta chain came from a study of blood T cell repertoires in COVID-19. For the study at large: Samples came from the United States, Italy and Spain, spanning acute and convalescent COVID-19. Sample material is recorded as cDNA or gDNA derived from T cells, B-cell-depleted T cells, or PBMCs.

Original handling: Amplification of reference gene primers provided the estimated nucleated cell counts. TCRdb keeps only in-frame clones here, not all; method: immunoSEQ multiplex PCR. Clone size and the V and J calls come from that table; the DNA yielded D and trimming. Of some 93,000 clones listed, 79% are singletons. V was pared by 1 base and J by 8 bases, with 4 bases of the junction left unmatched. The CDR3 loop spans 14 amino acids. Germline assignment: CDR1 MDHEN and CDR2 SYDVKM. This sequence was found in a human donor in a cohort sampled during active COVID-19. The rearrangement links TRBV28 to TRBJ1-2, with TRBD1 matching over 10 bases. Input material: peripheral blood. The CDR3 protein is CASSLSPGQGGYTF. As DNA, the CDR3 is TGTGCCAGCAGTTTATCCCCGGGACAGGGGGGCTACACCTTC.